The next 22 T cell receptor beta chains were all read from a single sample in a study of CD8+ T cells in alopecia areata. Sequencing relied on a cDNA template that was reverse transcribed from extracted RNA. TCRdb's table, derived via immunoSEQ multiplex PCR, lists solely in-frame clones and lacks some. The sample lists around 190,000 clones, over 60% occurring once. The treatment denotes: oral pan-JAK inhibitor, 5-10 mg twice daily. Specimen: CD4+ T cells sorted from blood, collected at week 4, from a patient treated with tofacitinib. Receptors were obtained from a human donor with alopecia areata.

The chain combines TRBV29-1 with TRBJ2-3; 10 bases map to TRBD2. Looked up from germline, CDR1 is SQVTM and CDR2 is ANQGSEA. Germline trimming cut 5 bases from V and 4 bases from J; bases unmatched to any gene: 6. The CDR3 is 14 amino acids. The CDR3 DNA reads as TGCAGCGTTCGAGCGGGGGGGGGACCAGATACGCAGTATTTT. This sequence encodes CSVRAGGGPDTQYF.

V and J are TRBV2 and TRBJ2-5; 8 bases agree with TRBD1. J was trimmed by 5 bases and V by 2 bases; bases with no gene match: 1. Germline V gene lookup returns CDR1 SNHLY and CDR2 FYNNEI. The CDR3 length is 13 residues. Written as DNA, the CDR3 is TGTGCCAGCAGTGAACGGACAGGGGAGACCCAGTACTTC. Amino acid sequence: CASSERTGETQYF.

The chain is built from TRBV29-1 and TRBJ2-6, with D hard to call. The CDR3 has 13 amino acids. The germline gives CDR1 SQVTM, CDR2 ANQGSEA. V lost 1 base and J lost 2, with 3 bases in between. The CDR3 region is CSVEGPGANVLTF. In nucleotides, the CDR3 is TGCAGCGTTGAAGGGCCTGGGGCCAACGTCCTGACTTTC.

The V call is TRBV6-4, the J call TRBJ2-6; no reliable D call. This CDR3 contains 14 residues. Germline V gives CDR1 MRHNA, CDR2 SNTAGT. The germline V and J ends were trimmed by 5 bases and 2 bases, with 7 bases remaining between them. The CDR3 DNA follows: TGTGCCAGCAGTCTTAGCCCTGGGGCCAACGTCCTGACTTTC. Residues: CASSLSPGANVLTF.

Remarks on this clone: Other DNA variants within this sample encode the same CDR3. This chain joins TRBV9 and TRBJ2-3; a possible D gene is TRBD2 (6 bases). The germline V gene has CDR1 SGDLS and CDR2 YYNGEE. Trimming stripped 3 bases from V and 7 bases from J, with 18 bases between. The CDR3 loop spans 15 amino acids. CDR3: CASSGSGTLSHTQYF. CDR3 DNA: TGTGCCAGCAGCGGCTCCGGGACTTTATCGCATACGCAGTATTTT. The full variable domain, completed using reference TRBV9 and TRBJ2-3, is DSGVTQTPKHLITATGQRVTLRCSPRSGDLSVYWYQQSLDQGLQFLIQYYNGEERAKGNILERFSAQQFPDLHSELNLSSLELGDSALYFCASSGSGTLSHTQYFGPGTRLTVL.

J is TRBJ2-2 and V is TRBV4-3, with a tentative D call TRBD1 (6 bases). Trimming cost V 2 bases and J 4 bases, with 11 bases left between them. CDR3 length: 15 residues. CDR1 LGHNA and CDR2 YSLEER come from the germline V gene. The CDR3 DNA follows: TGCGCCAGCAGCCAATCCACAGGGATCACCGGGGAGCTGTTTTTT. Translating gives CASSQSTGITGELFF.

The chain joins TRBV5-1 to TRBJ1-2; 7 nucleotides align to TRBD1. This CDR3 spans 15 amino acids. The ends lost 4 bases at V and 5 bases at J; junction bases unmatched: 11. The V gene's germline CDR1 is SGHRS and CDR2 YFSETQ. The CDR3 here is CASSPGTEVNYGYTF. DNA of the CDR3: TGCGCCAGCAGCCCCGGGACAGAAGTCAATTATGGCTACACCTTC. Based on the CDR3 plus reference TRBV5-1 and TRBJ1-2, the full variable domain is KAGVTQTPRYLIKTRGQQVTLSCSPISGHRSVSWYQQTPGQGLQFLFEYFSETQRNKGNFPGRFSGRQFSNSRSEMNVSTLELGDSALYLCASSPGTEVNYGYTFGSGTRLTVV.

The chain couples TRBV6-6 to TRBJ2-5; D gene ambiguous. V was cut by 6 bases and J by 6 bases, with 8 bases left in between. The CDR3 extends over 11 amino acids. The germline V gene has CDR1 MNHNY and CDR2 SVGAGI (reference sequence). The CDR3 loop reads CASRKEKTQYF. The CDR3 nucleotides are TGTGCCAGCAGAAAAGAGAAGACCCAGTACTTC.

In its sample, this clone was seen a few times. The rearrangement uses TRBV30 and TRBJ1-1; D uncertain. In germline, CDR1 is GTSNPN, CDR2 SVGIG (reference sequence). The V end lost 1 base, the J end lost 2 bases, and 8 bases lay between the germline ends. The CDR3 has 13 residues. The chain's CDR3 is CAWSENVNTEAFF. The CDR3 bases are TGTGCCTGGAGTGAGAATGTTAACACTGAAGCTTTCTTT.

CDR3 nucleotides: TGTGCCAGCAGCTTGGTAGACAGGGTCTACGAGCAGTACTTC. Translated: CASSLVDRVYEQYF. The chain uses TRBV5-4 and TRBJ2-7; 7 bases match TRBD1. CDR3 length equals 14 residues. Germline-derived CDR1 and CDR2 are SGHNT and YYREEE (reference sequence). J gave up 3 bases and V 0 bases, and 3 bases lay outside the gene matches.

This chain links TRBV6-5 with TRBJ2-7; D is uncertain. The germline gives CDR1 MNHEY, CDR2 SVGAGI. V gave up 7 bases and J gave up 0 bases, with 13 bases separating them. The CDR3 is 14 amino acids. The chain's CDR3 is CASTSFRVSYEQYF. The CDR3 DNA follows: TGTGCCAGCACTTCCTTTCGGGTCTCCTACGAGCAGTACTTC.

The sample holds a few counts of this clone. The V gene is TRBV29-1, the J gene TRBJ2-3, with TRBD1 as a possible D gene (5 bases). The CDR3 covers 16 residues. CDR1 SQVTM and CDR2 ANQGSEA come from the germline V gene. The V gene lost 4 bases and the J gene lost 4 bases, with 21 bases spanning the gap. CDR3 DNA: TGCAGCGTTGCCCTAGAAGCCCTATGGGGCGCAGATACGCAGTATTTT. Translated, it gives CSVALEALWGADTQYF.

About this clone itself: This same CDR3 is encoded by further DNA sequences in the sample. The chain uses TRBV5-1 and TRBJ1-2, with unresolved D. V gave up 0 bases and J gave up 8 bases, with 8 bases separating them. Germline CDR1 reads SGHRS; CDR2 reads YFSETQ. The CDR3 runs 12 residues. The CDR3 loop is CASSLDGVGYTF. CDR3 nucleotides: TGCGCCAGCAGCTTGGACGGGGTGGGCTACACCTTC.

The chain recombines TRBV29-1 with TRBJ2-5; 10 nucleotides line up with TRBD2. The V and J ends lost 4 bases and 2 bases, in that order; junction bases with no gene match: 7. Germline assignment: CDR1 SQVTM and CDR2 ANQGSEA. The CDR3 extends over 15 amino acids. As DNA, the CDR3 is TGCAGCGTTGTGAGAGCGGGGGGGCATCAAGAGACCCAGTACTTC. This gives the protein CSVVRAGGHQETQYF.

This clone turned up a few times. This sequence joins TRBV7-2 and TRBJ2-1; no clear D. Trimming shortened V by 5 bases and J by 0 bases, and 11 bases separated the two germline ends. There are 15 residues in the CDR3. The V gene's germline CDR1 is SGHTA and CDR2 FQGNSA. CDR3 sequence reads: CASSPTIDSYNEQFF. The CDR3 DNA is TGTGCCAGCAGCCCAACCATCGACTCCTACAATGAGCAGTTCTTC.

V is TRBV6-5 and J is TRBJ1-1; tentatively, D is TRBD1 (5 bases). V dropped 6 bases and J dropped 11 bases, with 13 bases sitting between them. This CDR3 region has 11 residues. Germline V gene lookup returns CDR1 MNHEY and CDR2 SVGAGI. CDR3 region: CASSQGGGAFF. Written as DNA, the CDR3 is TGTGCCAGCAGCCAGGGAGGAGGGGCTTTCTTT.

The chain uses TRBV7-9 and TRBJ2-5, with unresolved D. With 5 bases removed from V and 6 bases from J, the gap between germline ends came to 7 bases. Germline V gene data show CDR1 as SEHNR and CDR2 as FQNEAQ (reference sequence). The CDR3 runs 11 residues. The CDR3 region has the DNA TGTGCCAGCAGCAGAAGCCAGACCCAGTACTTC. Translating it yields CASSRSQTQYF. Together with reference TRBV7-9 and TRBJ2-5, the CDR3 gives the full variable domain: DTGVSQNPRHKITKRGQNVTFRCDPISEHNRLYWYRQTLGQGPEFLTYFQNEAQLEKSRLLSDRFSAERPKGSFSTLEIQRTEQGDSAMYLCASSRSQTQYFGPGTRLLVL.

The V call is TRBV7-9, the J call TRBJ1-2, with a possible D match to TRBD1 (5 bases). The CDR3 loop spans 14 amino acids. Germline V gene sequence: CDR1 SEHNR, CDR2 FQNEAQ (reference sequence). V lost 5 bases and J 4 bases, leaving 14 bases between the germline ends. This chain's CDR3 is CASSPQGGSYGYTF. CDR3 DNA: TGTGCCAGCAGCCCGCAGGGAGGTAGCTATGGCTACACCTTC. The entire variable domain, with the rest obtained from reference TRBV7-9 and TRBJ1-2, is as follows: DTGVSQNPRHKITKRGQNVTFRCDPISEHNRLYWYRQTLGQGPEFLTYFQNEAQLEKSRLLSDRFSAERPKGSFSTLEIQRTEQGDSAMYLCASSPQGGSYGYTFGSGTRLTVV.

This clone came up a few times. The CDR3 here is CSVVHREYEQYF. DNA for the CDR3: TGCAGCGTTGTACACAGGGAATACGAGCAGTACTTC. The chain carries TRBV29-1 and TRBJ2-7, with D perhaps matching TRBD1 (6 bases). Between the trimmed V and J ends, which lost 4 bases and 4 bases, there was a span of 11 bases. The CDR3 sequence is 12 residues long. Germline V gene sequence: CDR1 SQVTM, CDR2 ANQGSEA.

V usage is TRBV25-1 and J usage is TRBJ2-7; perhaps TRBD1 as D (5 bases). Trimming cost V 3 bases and J 7 bases, with 10 bases left between them. From germline, CDR1 is MGHDK and CDR2 SYGVNS. The CDR3 totals 12 residues. The CDR3 region has the DNA TGTGCCAGCAGTGACAGGGTTTCTGAGCAGTACTTC. This encodes CASSDRVSEQYF.

The chain employs TRBV14 and TRBJ1-2; 7 nucleotides line up with TRBD1. Germline assignment: CDR1 SGHDN and CDR2 FVKESK. V lost 5 bases to trimming and J lost 5 bases; unmatched junction nucleotides: 8. The CDR3 loop spans 14 amino acids. The CDR3 sequence is CASSARQGAYGYTF. CDR3 in DNA: TGTGCCAGCAGCGCAAGACAGGGCGCATATGGCTACACCTTC.

On this clone: One end of the junction does not line up with germline, which may come from a read error. V and J are TRBV30 and TRBJ2-1; 13 nucleotides line up with TRBD2. Germline CDR1 GTSNPN, CDR2 SVGIG (reference sequence). This CDR3 has 15 residues. The chain's CDR3 is CAWSSGELLAGGPIF. The CDR3 DNA reads TGTGCCTGGAGTTCCGGGGAGCTACTAGCGGGGGGGCCGATCTTC.